Below, 24 T cell receptor beta chains from the same sample are listed, as sequenced in a study of metastatic and nonmetastatic thyroid tumors. Through MiXCR, TCRdb re-clonotyped the PCR reads. Here the sample spans almost 70,000 clones, approximately 15% being singletons. No patient received treatment before thyroid surgery. The sample taken for sequencing was blood. The receptors originated from a male donor with papillary thyroid cancer or a benign thyroid nodule (not recorded which). Some clones in this sample may be carry-over from other donors' samples.

This clone was detected many times. The J gene is TRBJ2-3, the V gene TRBV5-1, with TRBD2 matching 13 bases. The J segment lost 1 base and the V segment lost 4 bases, leaving 12 bases of the junction unmatched. This CDR3 contains 19 residues. Looked up from germline, CDR1 is SGHRS and CDR2 is YFSETQ. The chain's CDR3 is CASSKPHGTSGTGTDTQYF. The CDR3 region has the DNA TGCGCCAGCAGCAAACCTCACGGGACTAGCGGGACCGGCACAGATACGCAGTATTTT.

This CDR3 is CASSPAGTGAYEQYF. CDR3 bases: TGCGCCAGCAGCCCCGCCGGGACAGGAGCCTACGAGCAGTACTTC. The rearrangement links TRBV5-1 to TRBJ2-7; 8 bases match TRBD1. Trimming cost V 4 bases and J 2 bases; bases outside gene matches: 8. The CDR3 loop spans 15 amino acids. Germline values: CDR1 SGHRS, CDR2 YFSETQ.

This clone turned up a few times. One end of the junction fails to match germline, which may point to a read error. The J gene is TRBJ1-3, the V gene TRBV25-1; TRBD1 aligns across 8 bases. The CDR3 is 17 residues long. The germline V gene has CDR1 MGHDK and CDR2 SYGVNS. CDR3 coding DNA: TGTGCCAGCAGTGACCTGATGGACAGGGATCTCTGGAAACACCATATATTT. This encodes CASSDLMDRDLWKHHIF.

This clone appeared many times. Different DNA sequences within this sample yield the same CDR3. V usage is TRBV10-1 and J usage is TRBJ2-3; 8 nucleotides agree with TRBD1. The CDR3 has 17 residues. Germline values: CDR1 WNHNN, CDR2 SYGVQD (reference sequence). The ends lost 2 bases at V and 0 bases at J; junction bases unmatched: 7. DNA of the CDR3: TGCGCCAGCAGTGAGGGGACAGGCCCGATGAGCACAGATACGCAGTATTTT. Its protein is CASSEGTGPMSTDTQYF.

Concerning this clone: At the DNA level, this CDR3 is encoded by other sequences in the same sample as well. V and J are TRBV7-3 and TRBJ2-2, with 9 bases that match TRBD1. This CDR3 has 15 amino acids. V was clipped by 5 bases and J by 11 bases; unmatched bases: 12. In germline, CDR1 is SGHTA, CDR2 FQGTGA. CDR3 loop: CASSPGTGPTGELFF. The CDR3 DNA follows: TGTGCCAGCAGCCCGGGGACAGGGCCCACAGGAGAGCTGTTTTTT.

This clone occurred many times. The CDR3 DNA reads as TGTGCTAGTGACCTAGGGGGACGGAGCACAGATACGCAGTATTTT. As protein: CASDLGGRSTDTQYF. The chain couples TRBV12-5 to TRBJ2-3, with D perhaps TRBD1 (6 bases). The germline gives CDR1 LGHNT, CDR2 FRNRAP. The CDR3 loop spans 15 amino acids. Trimming took 7 bases from V and 0 from J, leaving 14 bases between them.

This clone was found many times. This CDR3 is also generated by other DNA sequences in the sample. The chain links TRBV2 to TRBJ2-3; TRBD2 matches at 9 bases. The germline gives CDR1 SNHLY, CDR2 FYNNEI. The CDR3 is 14 amino acids. With V trimmed by 7 bases and J by 0 bases, 2 bases remained unmatched. In DNA, the CDR3 is TGTGCCAGCAAAGCGGGAGGTAGCACAGATACGCAGTATTTT. Protein product: CASKAGGSTDTQYF.

The CDR3 loop reads CASTQSGSSPLHF. CDR3 DNA: TGTGCCAGCACCCAATCGGGTAGTTCACCCCTCCACTTT. The rearrangement uses TRBV11-3 and TRBJ1-6; D unresolved. V was cut by 7 bases and J by 9 bases, with 13 bases left in between. The CDR3 covers 13 residues. Germline lookup yields CDR1 SGHNT and CDR2 YENEEA. Filled out from reference TRBV11-3 and TRBJ1-6, the complete variable domain reads EAGVVQSPRYKIIEKKQPVAFWCNPISGHNTLYWYLQNLGQGPELLIRYENEEAVDDSQLPKDRFSAERLKGVDSTLKIQPAELGDSAVYLCASTQSGSSPLHFGNGTRLTVT.

With respect to this clone: A single base separates this from a much larger clone, so it may be a read error. The CDR3 coding sequence is TGTGCCAGCTCACCACATCGTAACAGGGGCCCTGAAGCTTTCTTT. Translation gives CASSPHRNRGPEAFF. The chain joins TRBV18 to TRBJ1-1, with 7 bases that match TRBD1. The V gene end was trimmed by 1 base and the J gene end by 6 bases; junction bases not matched to a gene: 8. Per the germline V gene, CDR1 is KGHSH and CDR2 is LQKENI. The CDR3 sequence is 15 residues long.

This clone was counted many times. The chain joins TRBV6-2 or TRBV6-3 to TRBJ2-5; a possible D gene is TRBD2 (6 bases). The germline V gene encodes CDR1 MNHEY and CDR2 SVGEGT. With 2 bases removed from V and 4 bases from J, the gap between germline ends came to 20 bases. This CDR3 contains 17 residues. Here the CDR3 DNA reads TGTGCCAGCAGTTACGACCCACGGCAGGGAGGAGGAGAGACCCAGTACTTC. Amino acids: CASSYDPRQGGGETQYF.

This clone was found many times. V and J are TRBV12-3 or TRBV12-4 and TRBJ1-5; weak D call: TRBD1 (5 bases). CDR3 length equals 13 residues. V gave up 6 bases and J gave up 4 bases, with 10 bases separating them. The DNA of the CDR3 is TGTGCCAGCAGCTGGGGGGAAAATCAGCCCCAGCATTTT. Protein: CASSWGENQPQHF.

A word on this clone: The missing conserved phenylalanine or tryptophan at the end of this CDR3 makes a read error likely. It is unclear where the CDR3 begins or ends on the DNA, so no DNA is shown, and the CDR3 is as TCRdb lists it. Other DNA sequences from this sample encode an identical CDR3 as well. V and J are TRBV7-6 and TRBJ1-6. CDR1 and CDR2 (germline): SGHVS, FNYEAQ. The CDR3 is made up of 9 amino acids, end residues included. The CDR3 loop reads CASSLLYTS.

In its sample, this clone was seen a few times. The chain joins TRBV6-1 to TRBJ1-1; D is possibly TRBD1 (5 bases). The CDR3 loop spans 15 amino acids. In germline, CDR1 is MNHNS, CDR2 SASEGT. Trimming shortened V by 7 bases and J by 5 bases, and 20 bases separated the two germline ends. In nucleotides, the CDR3 is TGTGCCAGCAAACCACACCGACAGTTTCGGACTGAAGCTTTCTTT. Translated, it gives CASKPHRQFRTEAFF.

This clone was observed at least ten times. The same CDR3 arises from other DNA sequences in this sample as well. V is TRBV27 and J is TRBJ2-1, with D hard to call. The ends were cut back, 5 bases at V and 4 bases at J, with 21 bases in the middle. Germline V gives CDR1 MNHEY, CDR2 SMNVEV (reference sequence). The CDR3 is 17 amino acids. CDR3 amino acids: CASSRRQGPALYNEQFF. As DNA, the CDR3 is TGTGCCAGCAGTCGCCGACAAGGGCCGGCCTTATACAATGAGCAGTTCTTC.

This clone was counted ten times or more. The chain links TRBV5-1 to TRBJ2-7; no firm D call. With 2 bases removed from V and 6 bases from J, the gap between germline ends came to 12 bases. The CDR3 contains 13 residues. Germline V lookup: CDR1 SGHRS, CDR2 YFSETQ. The CDR3 sequence: CASSLVGRSEQYF. The CDR3 DNA reads as TGCGCCAGCAGCTTAGTTGGGCGGAGCGAGCAGTACTTC.

Remarks on this clone: A much larger clone lies one base from this, so it may be a read error. This same CDR3 is encoded by further DNA sequences in the sample. The chain has TRBV9 and TRBJ2-5; TRBD2 agrees at 14 bases. This CDR3 region has 15 residues. The germline gives CDR1 SGDLS, CDR2 YYNGEE. V dropped 6 bases and J dropped 4; count of bases not matched to a gene: 5. CDR3 coding DNA: TGTGCCAGCACTCCGGGACTAGCGGGAGCAGAGACCCAGTACTTC. This encodes CASTPGLAGAETQYF.

This clone was counted ten times or more. The chain recombines TRBV6-6 with TRBJ2-3, with D tentatively TRBD2 (6 bases). CDR3 length: 15 amino acids. Germline lookup yields CDR1 MNHNY and CDR2 SVGAGI (reference sequence). V lost 0 bases and J lost 2, with 9 bases in between. This CDR3 is CASSYSGGPTDTQYF. DNA of the CDR3: TGTGCCAGCAGTTACTCGGGAGGACCCACAGATACGCAGTATTTT.

As concerns this clone: This may arise from a read error, as a much more abundant clone is one base away. The sample carries other DNA sequences with the same CDR3. This chain uses TRBV25-1 with TRBJ2-7; TRBD1 is a possible D gene (5 bases). From germline, CDR1 is MGHDK and CDR2 SYGVNS. V lost 10 bases and J lost 2, with 18 bases in between. The CDR3 extends over 14 amino acids. The CDR3 loop is CATRADRSPYEQYF. Written as DNA, the CDR3 is TGTGCCACTCGAGCCGACAGATCCCCCTACGAGCAGTACTTC.

At least ten counts were recorded for this clone. The rearrangement links TRBV9 to TRBJ2-3; 7 nucleotides align to TRBD2. This CDR3 is 15 amino acids long. V was pared by 3 bases and J by 0 bases, with 4 bases of the junction left unmatched. In germline, CDR1 is SGDLS, CDR2 YYNGEE. DNA of the CDR3: TGTGCCAGCAGCGCCATAGCGGGTAGCACAGATACGCAGTATTTT. Translation gives CASSAIAGSTDTQYF.

This clone was seen repeatedly, ten times or more. The chain combines TRBV5-6 with TRBJ2-3; D perhaps matches TRBD2 (5 bases). The germline V gene encodes CDR1 SGHDT and CDR2 YYEEEE. Trimming took off 6 bases at V and 0 bases at J, with 20 bases between the two ends. CDR3 size: 17 residues. The CDR3 loop reads CASTRRFRRASTDTQYF. As DNA, the CDR3 is TGTGCCAGCACCCGTCGGTTCCGGCGGGCTAGCACAGATACGCAGTATTTT.

This clone has ten or more counts. The chain links TRBV6-1 to TRBJ2-7; TRBD2 matches at 7 bases. The CDR3 loop spans 13 amino acids. Germline V gene data show CDR1 as MNHNS and CDR2 as SASEGT. V lost 7 bases and J lost 2; bases outside the gene matches: 5. This CDR3 reads CASMGGSAYEQYV. The CDR3 DNA is TGTGCCAGCATGGGCGGGAGCGCCTACGAGCAGTACGTC.

CDR3 region: CASSSTGLEDYNEQFF. CDR3 DNA: TGCGCCAGCAGTTCGACGGGACTTGAGGACTACAATGAGCAGTTCTTC. V is TRBV10-2 and J is TRBJ2-1, with D possibly being TRBD2 (6 bases). This CDR3 has 16 residues. Germline-derived CDR1 and CDR2 are WSHSY and SAAADI. Trimming pared 5 bases from V and 3 bases from J, leaving 17 bases between.

Ten or more counts support this clone. The same CDR3 is also encoded by other DNA sequences in this sample. The chain uses TRBV15 and TRBJ2-5, with 7 bases identical to TRBD1. The CDR3 spans 13 residues. Losses at the gene ends were 7 bases for V and 0 bases for J; bases not matched to a gene: 2. The germline CDR1 and CDR2 sequences are LNHNV and YYDKDF (reference sequence). The CDR3 loop is CATTGTDQETQYF. For the CDR3, the DNA is TGTGCCACCACCGGGACAGACCAAGAGACCCAGTACTTC.

This clone was counted ten times or more. The rearrangement uses TRBV7-2 and TRBJ2-3; D is unresolved. Trimming removed 6 bases from V and 2 bases from J, with 15 bases in between. This CDR3 is built from 15 residues. Germline CDR1 is SGHTA and CDR2 is FQGNSA. The chain's CDR3 is CASSFLGIPTDTQYF. The CDR3 DNA reads as TGTGCCAGCAGTTTTTTAGGGATTCCCACAGATACGCAGTATTTT.